This paragraph covers one T cell receptor beta chain sequence. The source of the sample is a study of blood T cell repertoires in COVID-19. Study-level background: Whether acute or convalescent, the COVID-19 samples came from the United States, Italy and Spain. Sources were T cells, B-cell-depleted T cells, or PBMCs; the material itself was cDNA or gDNA.

V dropped 4 bases and J dropped 6 bases, with 19 bases sitting between them. Germline V gene lookup returns CDR1 SQVTM and CDR2 ANQGSEA. This CDR3 comprises 14 residues. Authors' data handling: By means of reference gene primer amplification, nucleated cell counts were estimated. Method: immunoSEQ multiplex PCR; TCRdb's copy keeps in-frame clones and lacks some. The DNA was the basis for D and trimming; V, J and clone size are from that table. The sample has fewer than 300,000 clones; roughly 86% are singletons. The source of this sequence is a man aged 18 to 35 with active or convalescent COVID-19. Input material: peripheral blood. The rearrangement joins TRBV29-1 to TRBJ2-7, with D unresolved. CDR3 sequence: CSVGRIGTRFEQYF. In nucleotides, the CDR3 is TGCAGCGTTGGGAGAATAGGTACGAGGTTCGAGCAGTACTTC.